Listed below are T cell receptor beta chains from one sample, sequenced in a study of blood T cells in healthy people across ages. TCRdb reanalysed the 5' RACE reads using MiXCR and keeps one entry per CDR3 protein. The table lists about 380,000 distinct CDR3 sequences, roughly half of them singletons. Sequencing used blood. The origin of the receptors is a man between 60 and 75 years old in good health. Both conserved end residues are part of each CDR3. The order of the fields is V gene, D gene, J gene, clone size, CDR3 protein, CDR3 DNA. The D gene is left open where the match is weak. The size entry is marked missing in some rows and otherwise reads once, few, many or a size class.

v_gene: TRBV5-4
d_gene: TRBD2
j_gene: TRBJ2-7
abundance: -
CDR3aa: CASSAGLAGTYEQYF
CDR3nt: TGTGCCAGCAGCGCGGGACTAGCGGGCACCTACGAGCAGTACTTC

v_gene: TRBV20-1
d_gene: -
j_gene: TRBJ2-7
abundance: -
CDR3aa: CSAMGREISYEQYF
CDR3nt: TGCAGTGCTATGGGACGCGAAATATCCTACGAGCAGTACTTC

v_gene: TRBV29-1
d_gene: TRBD1
j_gene: TRBJ1-4
abundance: few
CDR3aa: CSVSDRGGEKLFF
CDR3nt: TGCAGCGTCTCGGACAGGGGTGGTGAAAAACTGTTTTTT

v_gene: TRBV20-1
d_gene: -
j_gene: TRBJ2-7
abundance: -
CDR3aa: CSARDPGRSYEQYF
CDR3nt: TGCAGTGCTAGAGACCCGGGACGGAGTTACGAGCAGTACTTC

v_gene: TRBV2
d_gene: -
j_gene: TRBJ1-1
abundance: -
CDR3aa: CASSEHPNTEAFF
CDR3nt: TGTGCCAGCAGTGAACACCCGAACACTGAAGCTTTCTTT

v_gene: TRBV12-3/TRBV12-4
d_gene: TRBD2
j_gene: TRBJ2-2
abundance: -
CDR3aa: CASREPGLVGGELFF
CDR3nt: TGTGCCAGCAGAGAACCGGGACTAGTAGGCGGGGAGCTGTTTTTT

v_gene: TRBV3-1
d_gene: -
j_gene: TRBJ2-5
abundance: few
CDR3aa: CASSQDRSRETQYF
CDR3nt: TGTGCCAGCAGCCAAGATCGGAGTAGGGAGACCCAGTACTTC

v_gene: TRBV29-1
d_gene: -
j_gene: TRBJ2-5
abundance: -
CDR3aa: CSVVDGQETQYF
CDR3nt: TGCAGCGTTGTAGACGGCCAAGAGACCCAGTACTTC

v_gene: TRBV7-8
d_gene: -
j_gene: TRBJ2-4
abundance: -
CDR3aa: CASSPGTARAKNIQYF
CDR3nt: TGTGCCAGCAGCCCTGGGACCGCCAGAGCCAAAAACATTCAGTACTTC

v_gene: TRBV4-3
d_gene: -
j_gene: TRBJ2-5
abundance: -
CDR3aa: CAGSQGLGRQETQYF
CDR3nt: TGCGCCGGCAGCCAAGGTTTGGGACGGCAAGAGACCCAGTACTTC

v_gene: TRBV27
d_gene: TRBD1
j_gene: TRBJ2-7
abundance: many
CDR3aa: CATRGTANLYEQYF
CDR3nt: TGTGCCACCAGAGGGACAGCTAACCTTTACGAGCAGTACTTC

v_gene: TRBV9
d_gene: TRBD1
j_gene: TRBJ2-3
abundance: -
CDR3aa: CASSRRGQDTDTQYF
CDR3nt: TGTGCCAGCAGCCGTCGCGGACAGGACACAGATACGCAGTATTTT

v_gene: TRBV27
d_gene: -
j_gene: TRBJ2-3
abundance: -
CDR3aa: CASSSPYGSTDTQYF
CDR3nt: TGTGCCAGCAGTTCCCCATATGGGAGCACAGATACGCAGTATTTT

v_gene: TRBV30
d_gene: -
j_gene: TRBJ2-3
abundance: -
CDR3aa: CAWSVLQTTDTQYF
CDR3nt: TGTGCCTGGAGTGTTTTGCAGACCACAGATACGCAGTATTTT

v_gene: TRBV4-3
d_gene: -
j_gene: TRBJ2-7
abundance: -
CDR3aa: CASSGLIGTAYNEQYF
CDR3nt: TGCGCCAGCAGCGGTCTGATAGGGACGGCGTACAATGAGCAGTACTTC

v_gene: TRBV30
d_gene: -
j_gene: TRBJ1-6
abundance: once
CDR3aa: CAGNADDSYNSPLHF
CDR3nt: TGTGCCGGGAACGCGGACGACTCCTATAATTCACCCCTCCACTTT

v_gene: TRBV28
d_gene: TRBD2
j_gene: TRBJ2-5
abundance: few
CDR3aa: CASRGGGTQETQYF
CDR3nt: TGTGCCAGCAGGGGGGGGGGAACCCAAGAGACCCAGTACTTC

v_gene: TRBV7-2
d_gene: -
j_gene: TRBJ2-5
abundance: few
CDR3aa: CASSGDSGETQYF
CDR3nt: TGTGCCAGCAGCGGGGACTCCGGAGAGACCCAGTACTTC

v_gene: TRBV10-3
d_gene: -
j_gene: TRBJ2-7
abundance: few
CDR3aa: CAISGRDISYEQYF
CDR3nt: TGTGCCATCAGTGGCCGGGACATAAGCTACGAGCAGTACTTC

v_gene: TRBV6-5
d_gene: TRBD2
j_gene: TRBJ2-1
abundance: -
CDR3aa: CASSYSNRGGNGHNEQFF
CDR3nt: TGTGCCAGCAGTTACTCGAATCGGGGGGGCAATGGCCACAATGAGCAGTTCTTC

v_gene: TRBV6-4
d_gene: -
j_gene: TRBJ1-6
abundance: many
CDR3aa: CASRAGASNSPLHF
CDR3nt: TGTGCCAGCAGGGCCGGGGCGAGTAATTCACCCCTCCACTTT

v_gene: TRBV29-1
d_gene: -
j_gene: TRBJ2-7
abundance: -
CDR3aa: CSVEGTYEQYF
CDR3nt: TGCAGCGTTGAAGGTACTTACGAGCAGTACTTC

v_gene: TRBV29-1
d_gene: TRBD1
j_gene: TRBJ1-1
abundance: -
CDR3aa: CSAPDRGNTEAFF
CDR3nt: TGCAGCGCCCCCGACAGGGGGAACACTGAAGCTTTCTTT

v_gene: TRBV6-1
d_gene: TRBD1
j_gene: TRBJ1-1
abundance: -
CDR3aa: CASSGRVGTGNTEAFF
CDR3nt: TGTGCCAGCAGTGGGCGAGTTGGGACAGGGAACACTGAAGCTTTCTTT

v_gene: TRBV4-3
d_gene: -
j_gene: TRBJ2-7
abundance: -
CDR3aa: CASSQDGTSTTYEQYF
CDR3nt: TGCGCCAGCAGCCAAGATGGTACTAGCACAACCTACGAGCAGTACTTC

v_gene: TRBV11-2
d_gene: -
j_gene: TRBJ2-7
abundance: once
CDR3aa: CASSHALGGQYF
CDR3nt: TGTGCCAGCAGCCATGCCCTGGGCGGGCAGTACTTC

v_gene: TRBV25-1
d_gene: -
j_gene: TRBJ1-6
abundance: -
CDR3aa: CASSALQDNSPLHF
CDR3nt: TGTGCCAGCAGTGCCTTACAGGATAATTCACCCCTCCACTTT

v_gene: TRBV29-1
d_gene: -
j_gene: TRBJ2-5
abundance: -
CDR3aa: CSVSLQETQYF
CDR3nt: TGCAGCGTTAGTCTACAAGAGACCCAGTACTTC

v_gene: TRBV29-1
d_gene: TRBD1
j_gene: TRBJ2-4
abundance: -
CDR3aa: CSARDSNGNIQYF
CDR3nt: TGCAGCGCCCGGGACAGTAATGGGAACATTCAGTACTTC

v_gene: TRBV25-1
d_gene: -
j_gene: TRBJ1-2
abundance: -
CDR3aa: CASSEYLGRGGSYGYTF
CDR3nt: TGTGCCAGCAGTGAATACCTCGGACGCGGTGGGAGCTATGGCTACACCTTC

v_gene: TRBV6-5
d_gene: -
j_gene: TRBJ2-6
abundance: few
CDR3aa: CASRLHRAGANVLTF
CDR3nt: TGTGCCAGCAGGCTCCACAGGGCTGGGGCCAACGTCCTGACTTTC

v_gene: TRBV5-1
d_gene: -
j_gene: TRBJ2-7
abundance: -
CDR3aa: CASMEGPTYEQYF
CDR3nt: TGCGCCAGCATGGAGGGACCTACCTACGAGCAGTACTTC

v_gene: TRBV18
d_gene: -
j_gene: TRBJ2-3
abundance: -
CDR3aa: CASSPPSDTDTQYF
CDR3nt: TGTGCCAGCTCACCACCGAGCGACACAGATACGCAGTATTTT

v_gene: TRBV27
d_gene: TRBD1
j_gene: TRBJ2-1
abundance: few
CDR3aa: CASSLFGQGVSYNEQFF
CDR3nt: TGTGCCAGCAGTTTATTTGGACAGGGGGTCTCCTACAATGAGCAGTTCTTC

v_gene: TRBV20-1
d_gene: TRBD2
j_gene: TRBJ2-7
abundance: once
CDR3aa: CSAKTSGRAYEQYF
CDR3nt: TGCAGTGCCAAGACTAGCGGGAGGGCCTACGAGCAGTACTTC

v_gene: TRBV5-4
d_gene: -
j_gene: TRBJ1-2
abundance: -
CDR3aa: CASSFGNFRGYTF
CDR3nt: TGTGCCAGCAGCTTCGGAAACTTCCGGGGCTACACCTTC

v_gene: TRBV5-1
d_gene: TRBD1
j_gene: TRBJ2-6
abundance: -
CDR3aa: CASSWGTGSGANVLTF
CDR3nt: TGCGCCAGCAGCTGGGGGACAGGCTCTGGGGCCAACGTCCTGACTTTC

v_gene: TRBV3-1
d_gene: -
j_gene: TRBJ1-2
abundance: -
CDR3aa: CASSQEDGLLNYGYTF
CDR3nt: TGTGCCAGCAGCCAAGAGGATGGTCTCCTCAACTATGGCTACACCTTC

v_gene: TRBV9
d_gene: -
j_gene: TRBJ2-1
abundance: -
CDR3aa: CASSVAQRAQRTYNEQFF
CDR3nt: TGTGCCAGCAGCGTAGCTCAGAGGGCACAACGGACCTACAATGAGCAGTTCTTC

v_gene: TRBV15
d_gene: TRBD1
j_gene: TRBJ2-5
abundance: -
CDR3aa: CATSREDRVQYF
CDR3nt: TGTGCCACCAGCAGAGAAGACAGGGTGCAGTACTTC

v_gene: TRBV6-2/TRBV6-3
d_gene: -
j_gene: TRBJ2-1
abundance: -
CDR3aa: CPSSRGQHAGNEQFF
CDR3nt: TGTCCCAGCAGTCGTGGACAGCATGCGGGGAATGAGCAGTTCTTC

v_gene: TRBV10-3
d_gene: -
j_gene: TRBJ2-1
abundance: few
CDR3aa: CAIGGQGERGEQFF
CDR3nt: TGTGCCATCGGGGGGCAGGGGGAGAGGGGTGAGCAGTTCTTC

v_gene: TRBV6-5
d_gene: -
j_gene: TRBJ2-7
abundance: few
CDR3aa: CASSYAPSSSYEQYF
CDR3nt: TGTGCCAGCAGTTACGCCCCGAGTAGCTCCTACGAGCAGTACTTC

v_gene: TRBV6-5
d_gene: -
j_gene: TRBJ1-2
abundance: -
CDR3aa: CASSTRQNYGYTF
CDR3nt: TGTGCCAGCAGTACCAGACAGAACTATGGCTACACCTTC

v_gene: TRBV28
d_gene: -
j_gene: TRBJ2-4
abundance: few
CDR3aa: CATLTVAKNIQYF
CDR3nt: TGTGCCACCCTGACAGTAGCCAAAAACATTCAGTACTTC